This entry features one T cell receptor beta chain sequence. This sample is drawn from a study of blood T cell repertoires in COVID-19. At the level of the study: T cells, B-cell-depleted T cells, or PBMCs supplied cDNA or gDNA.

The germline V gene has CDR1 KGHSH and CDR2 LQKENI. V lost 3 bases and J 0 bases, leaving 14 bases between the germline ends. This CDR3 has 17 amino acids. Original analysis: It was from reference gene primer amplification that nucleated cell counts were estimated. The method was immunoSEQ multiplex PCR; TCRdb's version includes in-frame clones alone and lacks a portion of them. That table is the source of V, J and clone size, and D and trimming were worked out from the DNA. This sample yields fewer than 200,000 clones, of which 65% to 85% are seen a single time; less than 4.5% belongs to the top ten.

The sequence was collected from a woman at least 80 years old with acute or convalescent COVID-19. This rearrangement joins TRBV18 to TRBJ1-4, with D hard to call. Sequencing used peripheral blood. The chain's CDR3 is CASSPLLEGATNEKLFF. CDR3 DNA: TGTGCCAGCTCACCGCTTCTAGAAGGAGCAACTAATGAAAAACTGTTTTTT. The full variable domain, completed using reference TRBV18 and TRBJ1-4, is NAGVMQNPRHLVRRRGQEARLRCSPMKGHSHVYWYRQLPEEGLKFMVYLQKENIIDESGMPKERFSAEFPKEGPSILRIQQVVRGDSAAYFCASSPLLEGATNEKLFFGSGTQLSVL.